A selection of T cell receptor beta chains follows, all from one sample in a study of T cells after yellow fever vaccination. Using its own MiXCR run on the 5' RACE reads, TCRdb lists one record per CDR3 protein. The top ten hold 30% to 45% of the sample, which has tens of thousands of distinct CDR3 sequences, more than 5.5% seen once. Sequencing used CD8+ T cells sorted from PBMCs, obtained about 5 days after the first yellow fever vaccination. These receptors came from a young man who received the YFV17D yellow fever vaccine. CDR3s include the opening cysteine and the closing phenylalanine or tryptophan. D genes are given only for firm matches. Some rows mark clone size as missing; the rest say once, few, many or name a class of expanded clone.

abundance	d_gene	j_gene	v_gene	CDR3aa	CDR3nt
few	NA	TRBJ1-3	TRBV27	CASSLFGSSGNTIYF	TGTGCCAGCAGTTTATTCGGTAGCTCTGGAAACACCATATATTTT
few	NA	TRBJ1-5	TRBV6-1	CASSELVGDQPQHF	TGTGCCAGCAGTGAATTAGTGGGGGATCAGCCCCAGCATTTT
few	NA	TRBJ1-1	TRBV20-1	CSARVVSHIEAFF	TGCAGTGCTAGAGTTGTTTCGCACATTGAAGCTTTCTTT
few	NA	TRBJ1-5	TRBV7-4	CASSSLPLRAAFNQPQHF	TGTGCCAGCAGCTCCCTCCCGCTCAGGGCGGCCTTCAATCAGCCCCAGCATTTT
many	NA	TRBJ2-7	TRBV7-9	CASSAGRLSYEQYF	TGTGCCAGCAGCGCCGGACGTCTCTCCTACGAGCAGTACTTC
NA	TRBD1	TRBJ1-4	TRBV7-8	CASSELNRGRIEKLFF	TGTGCCAGCAGCGAACTGAACAGGGGGCGCATTGAAAAACTGTTTTTT
NA	NA	TRBJ2-1	TRBV7-9	CASSLGGLISHEQFF	TGTGCCAGCAGCTTAGGCGGACTAATCTCACATGAGCAGTTCTTC
few	TRBD1	TRBJ2-1	TRBV7-8	CASSPPGSLGRDSTYNEQFF	TGTGCCAGCAGCCCCCCGGGTTCATTAGGACGGGACAGTACATACAATGAGCAGTTCTTC
many	NA	TRBJ2-3	TRBV10-3	CAISEPGEGTTWSDTQYF	TGTGCCATCAGTGAGCCAGGAGAAGGGACCACTTGGTCGGATACGCAGTATTTT
few	NA	TRBJ2-7	TRBV23-1	CASLPRPSSYEQYF	TGCGCCAGCTTACCCCGGCCTAGCTCCTACGAGCAGTACTTC
few	TRBD2	TRBJ2-5	TRBV11-2	CASSSRLAGGLQETQYF	TGTGCCAGCAGCTCCCGGCTAGCGGGGGGCCTCCAAGAGACCCAGTACTTC
many	TRBD1	TRBJ1-2	TRBV6-5	CASSYGQGPGYTF	TGTGCCAGCAGTTACGGACAGGGGCCTGGCTACACCTTC
NA	TRBD1	TRBJ2-2	TRBV7-9	CACSDAGTGKGGELFF	TGTGCCTGCAGCGATGCCGGGACAGGCAAGGGCGGGGAGCTGTTTTTT
few	NA	TRBJ2-7	TRBV14	CASSQDWEIPREQYF	TGTGCCAGCAGCCAAGATTGGGAAATACCCCGCGAGCAGTACTTC
NA	NA	TRBJ1-2	TRBV20-1	CSAGSRESLHGYTF	TGCAGTGCCGGGTCTAGGGAGTCACTCCATGGCTACACCTTC
many	NA	TRBJ1-3	TRBV7-9	CASSGRGGTGNTIYF	TGTGCCAGCAGCGGCCGCGGGGGAACTGGAAACACCATATATTTT
many	TRBD1	TRBJ2-2	TRBV19	CASSTGEYPGELFF	TGTGCCAGTAGCACAGGGGAGTATCCCGGGGAGCTGTTTTTT
many	TRBD2	TRBJ2-7	TRBV9	CASSEAGTIDEQYF	TGTGCCAGCAGCGAAGCGGGGACTATCGACGAGCAGTACTTC
few	NA	TRBJ2-1	TRBV18	CASSRRGRGRDNEQFF	TGTGCCAGCTCCCGAAGGGGCAGGGGTAGAGACAATGAGCAGTTCTTC
many	NA	TRBJ2-2	TRBV10-3	CAISASRKEAGELFF	TGTGCCATCAGTGCCAGCCGAAAGGAGGCCGGGGAGCTGTTTTTT